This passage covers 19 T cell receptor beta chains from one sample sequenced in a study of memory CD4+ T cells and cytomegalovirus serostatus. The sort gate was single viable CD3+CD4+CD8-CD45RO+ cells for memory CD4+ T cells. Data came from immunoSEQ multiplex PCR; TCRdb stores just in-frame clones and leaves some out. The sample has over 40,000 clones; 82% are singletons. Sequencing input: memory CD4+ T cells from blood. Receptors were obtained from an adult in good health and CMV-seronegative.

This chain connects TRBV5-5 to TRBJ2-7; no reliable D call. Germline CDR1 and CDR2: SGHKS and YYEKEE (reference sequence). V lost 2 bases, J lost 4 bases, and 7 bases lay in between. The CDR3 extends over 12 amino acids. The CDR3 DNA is TGTGCCAGCAGCTTTACCGTGTACGAGCAGTACTTC. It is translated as CASSFTVYEQYF.

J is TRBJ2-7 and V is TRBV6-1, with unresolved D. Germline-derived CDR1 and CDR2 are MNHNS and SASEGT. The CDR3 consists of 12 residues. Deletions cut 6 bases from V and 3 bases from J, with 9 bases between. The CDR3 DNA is TGTGCCAGCAGCGTTGACGACTACGAGCAGTACTTC. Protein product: CASSVDDYEQYF.

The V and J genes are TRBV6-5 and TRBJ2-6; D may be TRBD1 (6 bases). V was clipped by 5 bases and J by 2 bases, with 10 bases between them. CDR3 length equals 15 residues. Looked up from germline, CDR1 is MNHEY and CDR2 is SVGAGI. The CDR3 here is CASSIQGTGANVLTF. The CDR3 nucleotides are TGTGCCAGCAGTATCCAGGGGACTGGGGCCAACGTCCTGACTTTC.

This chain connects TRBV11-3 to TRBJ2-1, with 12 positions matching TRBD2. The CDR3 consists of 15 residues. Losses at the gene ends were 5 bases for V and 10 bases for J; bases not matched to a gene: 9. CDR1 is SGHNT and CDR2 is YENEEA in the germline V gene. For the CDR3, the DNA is TGTGCCAGCAGCGAGAGGACTAGCGGGGTAAGGGAGCAGTTCTTC. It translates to CASSERTSGVREQFF.

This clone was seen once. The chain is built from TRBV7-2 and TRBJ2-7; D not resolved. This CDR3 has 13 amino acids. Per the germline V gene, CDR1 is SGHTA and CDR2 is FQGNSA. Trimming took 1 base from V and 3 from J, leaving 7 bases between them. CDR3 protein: CASSLGVNYEQYF. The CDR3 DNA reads TGTGCCAGCAGCTTAGGAGTTAACTACGAGCAGTACTTC.

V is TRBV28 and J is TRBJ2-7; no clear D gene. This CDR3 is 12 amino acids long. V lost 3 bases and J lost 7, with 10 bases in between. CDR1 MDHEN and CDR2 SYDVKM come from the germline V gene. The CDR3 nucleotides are TGTGCCAGCAGTTTGGCAGGCTGGGAGCAGTACTTC. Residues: CASSLAGWEQYF.

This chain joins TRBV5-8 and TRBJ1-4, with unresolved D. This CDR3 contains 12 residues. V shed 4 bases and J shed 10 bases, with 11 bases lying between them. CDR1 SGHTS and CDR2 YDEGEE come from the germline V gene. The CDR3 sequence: CASSIGPGKLFF. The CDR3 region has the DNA TGTGCCAGCAGCATAGGACCGGGAAAACTGTTTTTT.

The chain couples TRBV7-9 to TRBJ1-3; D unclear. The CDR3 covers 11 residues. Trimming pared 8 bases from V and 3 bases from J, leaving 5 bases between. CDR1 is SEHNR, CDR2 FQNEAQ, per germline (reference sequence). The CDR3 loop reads CASGSGNTIYF. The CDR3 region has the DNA TGTGCCAGCGGCAGTGGAAACACCATATATTTT.

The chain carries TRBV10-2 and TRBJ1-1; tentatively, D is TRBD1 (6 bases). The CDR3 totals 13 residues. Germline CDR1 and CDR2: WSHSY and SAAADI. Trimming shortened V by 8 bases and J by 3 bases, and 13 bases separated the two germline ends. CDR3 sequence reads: CASSRDTYTEAFF. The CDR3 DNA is TGCGCCAGCTCAAGGGACACTTACACTGAAGCTTTCTTT.

The CDR3 protein is CASSQSSGPDEKLFF. The CDR3, as DNA: TGTGCCAGCAGCCAAAGTAGTGGGCCGGATGAAAAACTGTTTTTT. This chain uses TRBV4-2 with TRBJ1-4, with no clear D. CDR1 LGHNA and CDR2 YNFKEQ come from the germline V gene. With 2 bases removed from V and 6 bases from J, the gap between germline ends came to 13 bases. This CDR3 contains 15 residues.

The CDR3 is CASGDNYGYTF. In nucleotides, the CDR3 is TGCGCCAGCGGTGACAACTATGGCTACACCTTC. V gene TRBV5-1 combines with J gene TRBJ1-2; no clear D. This CDR3 spans 11 amino acids. Deletions cut 7 bases from V and 2 bases from J, with 6 bases between. CDR1 SGHRS and CDR2 YFSETQ come from the germline V gene.

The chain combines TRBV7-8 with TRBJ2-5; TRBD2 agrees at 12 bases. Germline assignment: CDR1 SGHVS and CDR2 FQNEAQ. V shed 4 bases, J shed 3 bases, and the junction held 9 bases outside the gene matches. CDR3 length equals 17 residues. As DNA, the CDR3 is TGTGCCAGCAGCTCAGGGAGGGCTAGCGGGGGGGAAGAGACCCAGTACTTC. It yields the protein CASSSGRASGGEETQYF.

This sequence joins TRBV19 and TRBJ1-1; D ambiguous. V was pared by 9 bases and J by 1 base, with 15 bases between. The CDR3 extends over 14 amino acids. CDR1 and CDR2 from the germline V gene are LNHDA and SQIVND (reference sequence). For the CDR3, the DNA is TGTGCCAGCACCCCGGACTGGAAGAACACTGAAGCTTTCTTT. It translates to CASTPDWKNTEAFF.

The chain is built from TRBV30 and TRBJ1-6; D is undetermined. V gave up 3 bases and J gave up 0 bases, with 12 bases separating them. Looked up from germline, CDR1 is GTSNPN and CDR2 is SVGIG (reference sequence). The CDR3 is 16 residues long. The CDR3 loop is CAWRTQSSSYNSPLHF. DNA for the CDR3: TGTGCCTGGAGGACCCAGTCTAGCTCCTATAATTCACCCCTCCACTTT.

In DNA, the CDR3 is TGTGCCGCGGTGTCCGGGACAGGGTTCTCCGAGCAGTACTTC. Its protein is CAAVSGTGFSEQYF. The gene calls are TRBV7-9 and TRBJ2-7; the match to TRBD1 covers 9 bases. The germline V gene encodes CDR1 SEHNR and CDR2 FQNEAQ (reference sequence). CDR3 length: 14 residues. The trim removed 11 bases at V and 6 bases at J, leaving 14 bases unmatched.

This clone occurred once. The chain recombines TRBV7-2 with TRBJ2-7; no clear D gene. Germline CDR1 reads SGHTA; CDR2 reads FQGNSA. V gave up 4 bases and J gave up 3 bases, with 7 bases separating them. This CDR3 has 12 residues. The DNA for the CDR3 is TGTGCCAGCAGCTCCTCCATCTACGAGCAGTACTTC. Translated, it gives CASSSSIYEQYF.

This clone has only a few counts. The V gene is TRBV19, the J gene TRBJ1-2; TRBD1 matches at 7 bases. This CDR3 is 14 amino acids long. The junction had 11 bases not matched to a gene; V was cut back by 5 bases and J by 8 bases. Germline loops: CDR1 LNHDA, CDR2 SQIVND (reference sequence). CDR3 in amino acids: CASSLQDRLGGYTF. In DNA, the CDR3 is TGTGCCAGTAGTCTTCAGGACAGGTTAGGCGGCTACACCTTC.

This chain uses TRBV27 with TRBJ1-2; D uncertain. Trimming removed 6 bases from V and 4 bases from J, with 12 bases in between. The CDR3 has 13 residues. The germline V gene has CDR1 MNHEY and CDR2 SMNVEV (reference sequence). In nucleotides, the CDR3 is TGTGCCAGCAGATTTTCCCCCATCTATGGCTACACCTTC. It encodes CASRFSPIYGYTF.

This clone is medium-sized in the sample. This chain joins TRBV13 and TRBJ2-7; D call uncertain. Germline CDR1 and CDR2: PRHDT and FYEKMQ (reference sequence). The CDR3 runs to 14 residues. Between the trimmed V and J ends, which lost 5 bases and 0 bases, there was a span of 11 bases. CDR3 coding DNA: TGTGCCAGCAGCCGTCAGAGAATCTCCTACGAGCAGTACTTC. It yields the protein CASSRQRISYEQYF.